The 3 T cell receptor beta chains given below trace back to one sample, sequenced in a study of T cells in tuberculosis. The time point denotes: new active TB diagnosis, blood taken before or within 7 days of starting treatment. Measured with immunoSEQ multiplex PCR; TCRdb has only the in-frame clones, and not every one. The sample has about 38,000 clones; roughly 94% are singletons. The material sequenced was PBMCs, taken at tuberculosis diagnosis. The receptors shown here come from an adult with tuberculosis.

CDR3 sequence reads: CASTQQGTNYGYTF. CDR3 bases: TGTGCCAGCACACAACAGGGGACTAACTATGGCTACACCTTC. The rearrangement uses TRBV5-8 and TRBJ1-2; 7 nucleotides line up with TRBD1. Germline assignment: CDR1 SGHTS and CDR2 YDEGEE. The CDR3 runs 14 residues. Trimming took 6 bases from V and 0 from J; bases not matched to a gene: 5.

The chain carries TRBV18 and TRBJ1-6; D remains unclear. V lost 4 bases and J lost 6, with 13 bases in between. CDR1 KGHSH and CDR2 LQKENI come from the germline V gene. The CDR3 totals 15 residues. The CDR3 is CASSQARQSNSPLHF. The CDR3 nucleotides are TGTGCCAGCTCACAAGCGCGGCAGAGTAATTCACCCCTCCACTTT.

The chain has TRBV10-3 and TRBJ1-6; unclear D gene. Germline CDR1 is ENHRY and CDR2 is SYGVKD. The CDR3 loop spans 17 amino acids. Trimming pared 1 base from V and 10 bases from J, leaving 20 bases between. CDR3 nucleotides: TGTGCCATCAGTGAGTTCGGGAACACTCGAGAATACTCACCCCTCCACTTT. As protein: CAISEFGNTREYSPLHF.